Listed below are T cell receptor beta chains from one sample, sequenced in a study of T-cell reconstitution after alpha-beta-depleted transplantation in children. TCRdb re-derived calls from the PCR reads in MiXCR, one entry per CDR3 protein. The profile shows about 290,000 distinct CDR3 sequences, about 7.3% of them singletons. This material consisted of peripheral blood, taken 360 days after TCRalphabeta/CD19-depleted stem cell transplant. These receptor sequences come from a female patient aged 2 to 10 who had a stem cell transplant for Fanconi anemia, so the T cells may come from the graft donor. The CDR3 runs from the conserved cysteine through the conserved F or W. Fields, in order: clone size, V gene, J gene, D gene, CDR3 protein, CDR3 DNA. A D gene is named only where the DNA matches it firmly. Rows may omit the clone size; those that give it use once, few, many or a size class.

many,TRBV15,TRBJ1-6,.,CATSSLQGLGAKNSPLHF,TGTGCCACCAGCAGCCTACAGGGACTAGGGGCTAAGAATTCACCCCTCCACTTT
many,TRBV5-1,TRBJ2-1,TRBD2,CASSLGGGGSINEQFF,TGCGCCAGCAGCTTGGGCGGGGGGGGCTCCATCAATGAGCAGTTCTTC
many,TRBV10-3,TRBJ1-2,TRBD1,CAISGSPGTGHWDYGYTF,TGTGCCATCAGTGGTAGTCCCGGGACAGGGCATTGGGACTATGGCTACACCTTC
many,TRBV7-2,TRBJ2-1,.,CASSSVSEQFF,TGTGCCAGCAGCTCCGTCAGTGAGCAGTTCTTC
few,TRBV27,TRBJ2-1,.,CASSLGSRGTSYNEQFF,TGTGCCAGCAGTTTGGGGTCCCGGGGGACCTCCTACAATGAGCAGTTCTTC
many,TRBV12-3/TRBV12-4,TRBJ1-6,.,CASSLNLGGNNSPLHF,TGTGCCAGCAGTTTGAATCTTGGGGGCAATAATTCACCCCTCCACTTT
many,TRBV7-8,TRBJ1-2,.,CASSSLWGYGYTF,TGTGCCAGCAGCTCCTTGTGGGGCTATGGCTACACCTTC
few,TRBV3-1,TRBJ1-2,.,CASSQKSGGAGYGYTF,TGTGCCAGCAGCCAAAAGTCTGGGGGAGCGGGCTATGGCTACACCTTC
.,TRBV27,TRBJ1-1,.,CASRSSALGTEAFF,TGTGCCAGCAGATCATCCGCTTTGGGCACTGAAGCTTTCTTT
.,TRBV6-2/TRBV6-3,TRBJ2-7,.,CASPRGYEQYF,TGTGCCAGCCCCCGGGGCTACGAGCAGTACTTC
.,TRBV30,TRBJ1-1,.,CAWSRTEAFF,TGTGCCTGGAGTAGGACTGAAGCTTTCTTT
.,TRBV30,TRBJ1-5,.,CACSRPGQNNQPQHF,TGTGCCTGTAGCCGTCCGGGACAAAACAATCAGCCCCAGCATTTT
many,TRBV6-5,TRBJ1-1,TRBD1,CASSQFQGASTEAFF,TGTGCCAGCAGCCAATTTCAGGGGGCGAGCACTGAAGCTTTCTTT
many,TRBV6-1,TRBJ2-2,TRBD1,CASSDRGSAGELFF,TGTGCCAGCAGCGACAGGGGGTCCGCCGGGGAGCTGTTTTTT
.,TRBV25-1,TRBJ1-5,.,CASNSSFQPQHF,TGTGCCAGCAACTCAAGCTTTCAGCCCCAGCATTTT
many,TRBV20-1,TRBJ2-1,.,CSSRTLAGPIYNEQFF,TGCAGTTCAAGGACCCTCGCGGGGCCCATTTACAATGAGCAGTTCTTC
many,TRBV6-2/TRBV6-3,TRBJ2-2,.,CASSKNRVRTGELFF,TGTGCCAGCAGTAAAAACAGGGTTAGAACCGGGGAGCTGTTTTTT
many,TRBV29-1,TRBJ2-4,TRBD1,CSVRQGIFSDIQYF,TGCAGCGTTCGACAGGGAATTTTTTCTGACATTCAGTACTTC
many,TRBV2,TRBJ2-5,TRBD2,CASVIGMRRGAEETQYF,TGTGCCAGCGTTATCGGCATGCGGCGGGGGGCAGAAGAGACCCAGTACTTC
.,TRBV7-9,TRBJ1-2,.,CASDGPSSNYGYTF,TGTGCCAGCGACGGGCCCTCTTCGAACTATGGCTACACCTTC
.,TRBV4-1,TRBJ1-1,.,CASSLGRGAYAEAFF,TGCGCCAGCAGCCTCGGACGTGGGGCCTACGCTGAAGCTTTCTTT
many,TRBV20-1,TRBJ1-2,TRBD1,CRTDRGGYTF,TGCAGGACCGACAGGGGCGGCTACACCTTC
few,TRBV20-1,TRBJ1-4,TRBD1,CSAITPGQSFNEKLFF,TGCAGTGCCATTACGCCGGGACAGAGCTTCAATGAAAAACTGTTTTTT
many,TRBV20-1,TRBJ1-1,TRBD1,CSARVGQGVVNTEAFF,TGCAGTGCTAGAGTAGGACAGGGGGTCGTGAACACTGAAGCTTTCTTT
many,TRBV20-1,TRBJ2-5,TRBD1,CSNRQGVSETQYF,TGCAGCAACCGACAGGGGGTGTCAGAGACCCAGTACTTC
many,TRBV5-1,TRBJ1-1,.,CASGGLPNTEAFF,TGCGCCAGCGGTGGCCTTCCTAACACTGAAGCTTTCTTT
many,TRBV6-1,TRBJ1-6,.,CASSEVRLYNSPLHF,TGTGCCAGCAGTGAAGTTCGACTTTATAATTCACCCCTCCACTTT
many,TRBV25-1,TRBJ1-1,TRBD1,CASSHLGQDTEAFF,TGTGCCAGCAGTCACCTCGGACAGGACACTGAAGCTTTCTTT
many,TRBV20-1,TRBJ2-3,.,CSANVGYRGDTQYF,TGCAGTGCTAACGTGGGCTACCGGGGAGATACGCAGTATTTT
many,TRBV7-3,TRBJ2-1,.,CASSLGLNTEQFF,TGTGCCAGCAGCTTAGGGCTAAATACTGAGCAGTTCTTC
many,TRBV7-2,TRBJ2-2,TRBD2,CASSLEGAGAELFF,TGTGCCAGCAGCTTAGAGGGAGCGGGGGCAGAGCTGTTTTTT